The rows below give T cell receptor beta chains drawn from one sample of a study of technical replicates of blood from a handful of donors. Some clones are missing from TCRdb's copy, which holds only in-frame ones; the method was immunoSEQ multiplex PCR. The data contain about 97,000 clones, roughly 95% of them singletons. Sequencing was done on a sample of T cells isolated from PBMCs. The receptors originated from a human donor in good health. CDR3s include the opening cysteine and the closing phenylalanine or tryptophan. D genes are given only for firm matches. The size entry is marked missing in some rows and otherwise reads once, few, many or a size class.

>TRBD1|NA|TRBV28|TRBJ2-7
TGTGCCAGCGATTCCCCGGGACAGATCTACGAGCAGTACTTC
CASDSPGQIYEQYF
>NA|NA|TRBV25-1|TRBJ2-1
TGTGCCAGCAGTGAATTAGTCGGGGGAGAGCAGTTCTTC
CASSELVGGEQFF
>TRBD1|NA|TRBV6-5|TRBJ2-4
TGTGCCAGCAGAAGACAGGGGGCCGGGGGGGGCATTCAGTACTTC
CASRRQGAGGGIQYF
>TRBD1|NA|TRBV18|TRBJ2-5
TGTGCCAGCTCTCGGGACAGGGGGCTGGAAACCCAGTACTTC
CASSRDRGLETQYF
>TRBD1|NA|TRBV5-1|TRBJ2-5
TGCGCCAGCAGCTTAGGGGGCCTCGGTTACCAGAACCAAGAGACCCAGTACTTC
CASSLGGLGYQNQETQYF
>NA|NA|TRBV14|TRBJ2-7
TGTGCCAGCAGCCAAGGGAGAGTGCAATCCTACGAGCAGTACTTC
CASSQGRVQSYEQYF
>NA|NA|TRBV6-1|TRBJ2-7
TGTGCCAGCAGTGAGGACAGATCAGAGGGTTTC
CASSEDRSEGF
>TRBD2|NA|TRBV7-6|TRBJ2-1
TGTGCCAGCAGACGACTAGCGGGGGATGAGCAGTTCTTC
CASRRLAGDEQFF
>NA|NA|TRBV6-4|TRBJ2-1
TGTGCCAGCAGTGAAACATTCCCTGGCCATGAGCAGTTCTTC
CASSETFPGHEQFF
>TRBD2|NA|TRBV9|TRBJ2-7
TGTGCCAGCAGCGCGCGATCGGGGACGCCCTGGGAGGGCTCCTACGAGCAGTACTTC
CASSARSGTPWEGSYEQYF
>NA|NA|TRBV18|TRBJ1-2
TGTGCCAGCTCACCCCAGACTGACTATGGCTACACCTTC
CASSPQTDYGYTF
>NA|NA|TRBV4-1|TRBJ2-7
TGCGCCAGCAGCCGGAACTACTACGAGCAGTACTTC
CASSRNYYEQYF
>TRBD2|NA|TRBV11-2|TRBJ2-7
TGTGCCAGCAGCATCTTGCGGGGGACTAAGCGGACTAGCTACGAGCAGTACTTC
CASSILRGTKRTSYEQYF
>NA|NA|TRBV6-5|TRBJ2-3
TGTGCCAGCAGTTACGGGCTAGCGCAGAGCACAGATACGCAGTATTTT
CASSYGLAQSTDTQYF
>TRBD2|once|TRBV18|TRBJ2-2
TGTGCCAGCTCACCAGGGCTAGCGGGGAACACCGGGGAGCTGTTTTTT
CASSPGLAGNTGELFF
>NA|NA|TRBV28|TRBJ1-3
TGTGCCAGCAGTTTTTTGGACAGAGCCTCTGGAAACACCATATATTTT
CASSFLDRASGNTIYF
>NA|NA|TRBV6-1|TRBJ1-4
TGTGCCAGCAGTGGACAGGCCTCTGAAAAACTGTTTTTT
CASSGQASEKLFF
>TRBD2|NA|TRBV5-1|TRBJ2-5
TGCGCCAGCGATCTGCGGGGGGACAAAGAGACCCAGTACTTC
CASDLRGDKETQYF
>NA|NA|TRBV29-1|TRBJ2-7
TGCAGCGTTCTGGGCAGGGACTACGAGCAGTACTTC
CSVLGRDYEQYF
>NA|NA|TRBV21-1|TRBJ2-7
TGTGCCAGCAATTGGTACAGATCCTACGAGCAGTACTTC
CASNWYRSYEQYF
>TRBD1|once|TRBV14|TRBJ1-3
TGTGCCAGCAGCTTACAGGGGTATGGAAACACCATATATTTT
CASSLQGYGNTIYF
>TRBD2|NA|TRBV5-1|TRBJ2-1
TGCGCCAGCAGATTAGCGGGAAGCTCCTACAATGAGCAGTTCTTC
CASRLAGSSYNEQFF
>NA|NA|TRBV18|TRBJ2-7
TGTGCCAGCTCACCACGGTCACAGGGCGGCTACGAGCAGTACTTC
CASSPRSQGGYEQYF
>TRBD1|once|TRBV13|TRBJ2-5
TGTGCCAGCAGCTTGGGGTCCGGGACAGGGCATGTAGAGACCCAGTACTTC
CASSLGSGTGHVETQYF